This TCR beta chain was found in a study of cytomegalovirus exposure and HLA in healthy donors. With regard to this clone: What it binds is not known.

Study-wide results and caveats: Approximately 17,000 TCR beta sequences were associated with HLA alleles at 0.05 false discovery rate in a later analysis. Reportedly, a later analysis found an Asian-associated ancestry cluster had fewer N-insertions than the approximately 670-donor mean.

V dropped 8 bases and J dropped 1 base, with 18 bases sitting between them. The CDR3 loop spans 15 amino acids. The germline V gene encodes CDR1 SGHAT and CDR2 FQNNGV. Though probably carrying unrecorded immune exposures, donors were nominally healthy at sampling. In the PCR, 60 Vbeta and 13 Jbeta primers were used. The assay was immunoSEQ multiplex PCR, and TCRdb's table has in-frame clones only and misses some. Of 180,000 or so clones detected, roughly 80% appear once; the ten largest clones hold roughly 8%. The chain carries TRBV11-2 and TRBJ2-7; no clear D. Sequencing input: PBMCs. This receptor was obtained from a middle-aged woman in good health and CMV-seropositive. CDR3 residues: CASCLLSFMSYEQYF. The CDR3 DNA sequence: TGTGCCAGCTGCCTACTGAGCTTTATGTCCTACGAGCAGTACTTC.